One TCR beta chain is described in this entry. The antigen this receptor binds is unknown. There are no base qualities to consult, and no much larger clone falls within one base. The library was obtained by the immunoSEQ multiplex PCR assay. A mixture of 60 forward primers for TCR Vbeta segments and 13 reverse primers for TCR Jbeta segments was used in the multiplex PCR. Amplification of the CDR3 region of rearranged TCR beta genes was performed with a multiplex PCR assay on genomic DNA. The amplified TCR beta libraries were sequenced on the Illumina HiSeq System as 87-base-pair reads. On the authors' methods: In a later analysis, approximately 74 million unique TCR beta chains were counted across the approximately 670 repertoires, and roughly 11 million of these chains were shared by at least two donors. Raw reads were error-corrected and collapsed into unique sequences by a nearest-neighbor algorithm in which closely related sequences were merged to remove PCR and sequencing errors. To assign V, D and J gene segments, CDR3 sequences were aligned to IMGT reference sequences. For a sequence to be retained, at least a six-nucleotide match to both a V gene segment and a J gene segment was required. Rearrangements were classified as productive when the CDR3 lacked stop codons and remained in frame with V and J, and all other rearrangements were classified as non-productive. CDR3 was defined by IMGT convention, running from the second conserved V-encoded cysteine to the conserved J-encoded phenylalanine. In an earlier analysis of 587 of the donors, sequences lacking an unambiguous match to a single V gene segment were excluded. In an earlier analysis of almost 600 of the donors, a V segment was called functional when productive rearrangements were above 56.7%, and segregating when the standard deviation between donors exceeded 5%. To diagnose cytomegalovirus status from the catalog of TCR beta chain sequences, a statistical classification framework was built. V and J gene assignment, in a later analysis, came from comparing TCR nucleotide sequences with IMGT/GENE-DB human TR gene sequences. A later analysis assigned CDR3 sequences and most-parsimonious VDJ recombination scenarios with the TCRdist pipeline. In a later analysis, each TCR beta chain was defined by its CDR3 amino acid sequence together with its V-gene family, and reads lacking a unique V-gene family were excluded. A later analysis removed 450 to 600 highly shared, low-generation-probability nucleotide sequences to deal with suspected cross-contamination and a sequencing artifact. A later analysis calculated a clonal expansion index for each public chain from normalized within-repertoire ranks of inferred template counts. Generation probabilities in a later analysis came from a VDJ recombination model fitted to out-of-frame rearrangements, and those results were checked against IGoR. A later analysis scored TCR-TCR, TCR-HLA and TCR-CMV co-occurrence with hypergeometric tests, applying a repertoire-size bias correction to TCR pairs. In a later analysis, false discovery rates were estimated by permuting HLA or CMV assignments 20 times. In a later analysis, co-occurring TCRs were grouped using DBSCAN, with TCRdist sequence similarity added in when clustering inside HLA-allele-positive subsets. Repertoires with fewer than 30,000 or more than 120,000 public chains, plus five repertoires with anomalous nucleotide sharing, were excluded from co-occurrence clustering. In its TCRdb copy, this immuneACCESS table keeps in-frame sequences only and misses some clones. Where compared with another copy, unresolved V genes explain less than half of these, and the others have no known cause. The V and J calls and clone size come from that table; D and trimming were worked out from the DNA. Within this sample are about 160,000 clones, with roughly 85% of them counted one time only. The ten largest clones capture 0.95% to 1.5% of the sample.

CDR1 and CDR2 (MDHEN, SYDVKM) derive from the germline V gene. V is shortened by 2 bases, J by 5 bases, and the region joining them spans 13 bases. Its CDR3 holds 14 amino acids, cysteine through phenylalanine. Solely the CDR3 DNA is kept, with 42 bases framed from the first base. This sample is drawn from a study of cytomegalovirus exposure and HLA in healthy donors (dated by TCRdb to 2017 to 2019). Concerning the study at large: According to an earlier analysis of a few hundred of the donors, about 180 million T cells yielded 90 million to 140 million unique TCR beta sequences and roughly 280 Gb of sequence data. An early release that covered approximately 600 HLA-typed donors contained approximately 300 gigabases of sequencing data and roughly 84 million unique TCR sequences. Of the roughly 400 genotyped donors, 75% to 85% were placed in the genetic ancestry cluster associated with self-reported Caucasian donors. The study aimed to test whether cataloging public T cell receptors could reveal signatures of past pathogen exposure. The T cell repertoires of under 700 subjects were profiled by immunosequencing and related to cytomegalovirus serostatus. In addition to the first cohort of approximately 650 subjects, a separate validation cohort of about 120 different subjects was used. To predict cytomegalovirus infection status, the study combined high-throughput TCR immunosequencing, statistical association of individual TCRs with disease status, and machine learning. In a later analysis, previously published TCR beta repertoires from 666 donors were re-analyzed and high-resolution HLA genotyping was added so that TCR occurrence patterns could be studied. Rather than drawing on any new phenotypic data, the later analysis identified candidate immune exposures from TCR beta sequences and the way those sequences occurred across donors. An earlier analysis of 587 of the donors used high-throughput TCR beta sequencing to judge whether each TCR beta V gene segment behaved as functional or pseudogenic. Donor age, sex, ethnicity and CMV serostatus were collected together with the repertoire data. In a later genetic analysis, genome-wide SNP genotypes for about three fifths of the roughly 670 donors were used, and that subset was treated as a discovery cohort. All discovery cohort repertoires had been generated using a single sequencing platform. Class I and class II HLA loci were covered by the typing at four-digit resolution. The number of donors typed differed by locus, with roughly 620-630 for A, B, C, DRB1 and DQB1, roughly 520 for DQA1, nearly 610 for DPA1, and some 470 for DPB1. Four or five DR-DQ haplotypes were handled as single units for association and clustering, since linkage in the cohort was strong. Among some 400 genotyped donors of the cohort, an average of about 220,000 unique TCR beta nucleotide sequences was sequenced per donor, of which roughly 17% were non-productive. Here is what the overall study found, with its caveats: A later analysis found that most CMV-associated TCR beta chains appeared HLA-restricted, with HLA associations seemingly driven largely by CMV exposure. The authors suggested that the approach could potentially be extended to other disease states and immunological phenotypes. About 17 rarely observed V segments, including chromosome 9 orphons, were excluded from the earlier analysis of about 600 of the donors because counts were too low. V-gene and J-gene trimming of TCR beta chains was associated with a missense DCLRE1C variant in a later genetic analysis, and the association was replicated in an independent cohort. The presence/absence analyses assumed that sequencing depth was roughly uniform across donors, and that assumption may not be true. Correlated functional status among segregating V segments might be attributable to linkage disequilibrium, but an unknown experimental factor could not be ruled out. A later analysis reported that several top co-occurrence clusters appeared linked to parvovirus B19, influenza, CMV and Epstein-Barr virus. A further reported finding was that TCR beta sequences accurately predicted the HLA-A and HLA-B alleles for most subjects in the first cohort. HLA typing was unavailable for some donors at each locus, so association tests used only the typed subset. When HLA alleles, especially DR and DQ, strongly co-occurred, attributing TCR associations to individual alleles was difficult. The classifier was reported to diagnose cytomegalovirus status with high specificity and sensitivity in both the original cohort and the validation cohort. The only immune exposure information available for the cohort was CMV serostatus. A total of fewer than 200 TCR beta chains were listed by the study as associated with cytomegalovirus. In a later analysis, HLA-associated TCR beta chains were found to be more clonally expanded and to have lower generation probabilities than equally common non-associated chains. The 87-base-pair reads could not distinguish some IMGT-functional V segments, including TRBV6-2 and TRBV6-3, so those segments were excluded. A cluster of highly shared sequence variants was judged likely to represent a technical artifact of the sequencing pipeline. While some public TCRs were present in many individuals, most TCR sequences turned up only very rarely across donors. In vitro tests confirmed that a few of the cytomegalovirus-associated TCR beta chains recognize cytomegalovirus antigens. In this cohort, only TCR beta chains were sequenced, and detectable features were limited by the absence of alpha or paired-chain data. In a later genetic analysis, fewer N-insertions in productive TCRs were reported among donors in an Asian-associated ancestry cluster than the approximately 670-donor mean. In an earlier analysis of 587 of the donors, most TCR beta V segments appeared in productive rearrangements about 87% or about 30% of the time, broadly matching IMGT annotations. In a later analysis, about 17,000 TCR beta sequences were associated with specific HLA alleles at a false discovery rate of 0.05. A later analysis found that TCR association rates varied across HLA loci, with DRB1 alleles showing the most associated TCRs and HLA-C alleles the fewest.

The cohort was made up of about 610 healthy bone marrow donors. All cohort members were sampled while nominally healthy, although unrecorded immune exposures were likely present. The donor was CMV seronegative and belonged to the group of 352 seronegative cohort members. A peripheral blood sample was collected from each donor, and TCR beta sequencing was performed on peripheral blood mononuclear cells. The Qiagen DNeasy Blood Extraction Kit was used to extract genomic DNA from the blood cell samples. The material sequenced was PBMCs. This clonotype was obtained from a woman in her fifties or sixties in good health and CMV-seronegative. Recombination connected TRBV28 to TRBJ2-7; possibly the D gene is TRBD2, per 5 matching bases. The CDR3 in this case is CASSLGLSGDEQYF. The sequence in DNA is TGTGCCAGCAGTTTAGGACTGTCTGGCGACGAGCAGTACTTC.